A single sample is the source of the 25 T cell receptor beta chains below, sequenced in a study of cytomegalovirus exposure and HLA in healthy donors. In the PCR, 60 Vbeta and 13 Jbeta primers were used. Assay: immunoSEQ multiplex PCR; the TCRdb copy retains only in-frame clones and omits some. This table has about 130,000 clones, around 77% appearing once. The specimen sequenced was PBMCs. These receptors all stem from a man under 40 in good health.

This clone was recorded only once. The chain joins TRBV11-3 to TRBJ2-5; TRBD2 agrees at 12 bases. CDR1 and CDR2 from the germline V gene are SGHNT and YENEEA. With V trimmed by 3 bases and J by 4 bases, 6 bases remained unmatched. The CDR3 runs 16 residues. CDR3 coding DNA: TGTGCCAGCAGCTTGAGGACTAGCGGGAAGGGAGAGACCCAGTACTTC. This gives the protein CASSLRTSGKGETQYF. Variable domain in full (rest from reference TRBV11-3 and TRBJ2-5): EAGVVQSPRYKIIEKKQPVAFWCNPISGHNTLYWYLQNLGQGPELLIRYENEEAVDDSQLPKDRFSAERLKGVDSTLKIQPAELGDSAVYLCASSLRTSGKGETQYFGPGTRLLVL.

This clone was detected once. The CDR3 reads CATSRDLRQGLDQFF. For the CDR3, the DNA is TGTGCCACCAGCAGAGATCTGAGACAGGGGCTCGACCAGTTCTTC. The rearrangement links TRBV15 to TRBJ2-1; 8 bases match TRBD1. Germline loops: CDR1 LNHNV, CDR2 YYDKDF (reference sequence). Unmatched junction bases numbered 11, after V lost 0 bases and J lost 13 bases. The CDR3 spans 15 residues.

The rearrangement links TRBV19 to TRBJ1-5; D is unclear. The CDR3 length is 14 residues. Germline V lookup: CDR1 LNHDA, CDR2 SQIVND (reference sequence). Trimming cost V 3 bases and J 4 bases, with 10 bases left between them. CDR3 region: CASSIAALNQPQHF. CDR3 coding DNA: TGTGCCAGTAGTATCGCGGCGTTAAATCAGCCCCAGCATTTT.

This chain uses TRBV6-5 with TRBJ2-2; the D gene is possibly TRBD2 (6 bases). The length of the CDR3 is 14 residues. The germline V gene encodes CDR1 MNHEY and CDR2 SVGAGI. The V gene lost 5 bases and the J gene lost 2 bases, with 9 bases spanning the gap. This CDR3 reads CASSNGGNTGELFF. The CDR3 DNA reads TGTGCCAGCAGTAACGGGGGTAACACCGGGGAGCTGTTTTTT.

A remark on this clone: A junction end diverges from the germline sequence, so it may reflect a read error. The chain has TRBV7-9 and TRBJ2-3; the match to TRBD2 covers 8 bases. This CDR3 spans 14 amino acids. The V gene's germline CDR1 is SEHNR and CDR2 FQNEAQ (reference sequence). The CDR3 sequence: CSSTPGRGTDTQYF. In DNA, the CDR3 is TGTTCCAGCACTCCCGGGAGGGGCACAGATACGCAGTATTTT.

This rearrangement joins TRBV18 to TRBJ2-7; 8 positions agree with TRBD2. The ends lost 3 bases at V and 2 bases at J; junction bases unmatched: 6. Germline-derived CDR1 and CDR2 are KGHSH and LQKENI. The CDR3 is 15 amino acids. This CDR3 is CASSPRGGRTYEQYF. In nucleotides, the CDR3 is TGTGCCAGCTCACCGCGGGGCGGGAGGACCTACGAGCAGTACTTC.

V usage is TRBV19 and J usage is TRBJ1-5; D is unresolved. There are 12 residues in the CDR3. CDR1 and CDR2 from the germline V gene are LNHDA and SQIVND (reference sequence). V lost 6 bases, J lost 6 bases, and 9 bases lay in between. This CDR3 reads CASRVSGQPQHF. CDR3 DNA: TGTGCCAGTAGGGTGAGCGGTCAGCCCCAGCATTTT.

The chain carries TRBV28 and TRBJ2-5; the D is unclear. The last part of the DNA fits TRBJ2-7 better; the J call may be wrong. Per germline, CDR1 MDHEN and CDR2 SYDVKM. The CDR3 runs 15 residues. The CDR3: CASSYPLRGLAEQYF. The CDR3 DNA reads as TGTGCCAGCAGTTACCCCTTAAGAGGCCTGGCCGAGCAGTACTTC.

The chain recombines TRBV10-3 with TRBJ2-6, with a weak D call TRBD1 (6 bases). There are 19 residues in the CDR3. The V and J ends lost 4 bases and 0 bases respectively, with 19 bases between them. Per the germline V gene, CDR1 is ENHRY and CDR2 is SYGVKD. CDR3 sequence: CAISVRGTPVPSGANVLTF. In DNA form, the CDR3 reads TGTGCCATCAGTGTCCGAGGGACACCCGTCCCCTCTGGGGCCAACGTCCTGACTTTC.

The rearrangement links TRBV2 to TRBJ2-7; tentative D call: TRBD1 (6 bases). The CDR3 has 14 amino acids. Per the germline V gene, CDR1 is SNHLY and CDR2 is FYNNEI. V was clipped by 3 bases and J by 0 bases, with 9 bases between them. This chain's CDR3 is CASSDTGSSYEQYF. The CDR3 DNA sequence: TGTGCCAGCAGTGATACAGGGAGCTCCTACGAGCAGTACTTC.

Note on this clone: A junction boundary mismatches the germline segment, possibly from a read error. V gene TRBV7-9 combines with J gene TRBJ1-4; D is perhaps TRBD1 (5 bases). This CDR3 has 12 amino acids. The germline V gene encodes CDR1 SEHNR and CDR2 FQNEAQ (reference sequence). CDR3: CSSSFDREKLFF. CDR3 in DNA: TGTTCCAGCAGCTTCGACAGAGAAAAACTGTTTTTT.

Points on this clone: The junction departs from germline at one end; a sequencing error may be responsible. The chain couples TRBV7-9 to TRBJ2-1; the D gene could be TRBD1 or TRBD2 (6 bases each). The germline V gene has CDR1 SEHNR and CDR2 FQNEAQ (reference sequence). This CDR3 is built from 12 residues. Here the CDR3 DNA reads TGTTCCAGCAGCGGGTTAGGGGGTGAGCAGTTCTTC. Residues: CSSSGLGGEQFF.

This clone has a single count. This chain joins TRBV11-2 and TRBJ1-5; D unresolved. This CDR3 is built from 15 residues. The V end lost 5 bases, the J end lost 2 bases, and 13 bases lay between the germline ends. Germline CDR1 reads SGHAT; CDR2 reads FQNNGV. The CDR3 nucleotides are TGTGCCAGCAGCCTCACCGGGTGGGGCAATCAGCCCCAGCATTTT. Its translation is CASSLTGWGNQPQHF.

V usage is TRBV18 and J usage is TRBJ2-1; 10 nucleotides agree with TRBD2. The CDR3 extends over 19 amino acids. Per the germline V gene, CDR1 is KGHSH and CDR2 is LQKENI. Trimming removed 1 base from V and 12 bases from J; junction bases left unmatched: 21. The CDR3 nucleotides are TGTGCCAGCTCACCACGACCGCCTAGCGGGAGAGGGGGGATACGGGGGCAGTTCTTC. Translating it yields CASSPRPPSGRGGIRGQFF.

V and J are TRBV6-6 and TRBJ2-4; 11 bases align to TRBD2. Looked up from germline, CDR1 is MNHNY and CDR2 is SVGAGI (reference sequence). The CDR3 runs 16 residues. The V segment lost 6 bases and the J segment 6 bases; nucleotides outside the gene matches: 10. CDR3 nucleotides: TGTGCCAGCAGAAAAGGGGCTAGCGGGAGGTTAAACATTCAGTACTTC. It specifies CASRKGASGRLNIQYF.

The gene calls are TRBV7-2 and TRBJ2-1, with 9 bases identical to TRBD1. The germline CDR1 and CDR2 sequences are SGHTA and FQGNSA. The length of the CDR3 is 14 residues. Unmatched junction bases numbered 9, after V lost 7 bases and J lost 8 bases. CDR3 loop: CASKPGQGSYEQFF. The CDR3 DNA sequence: TGTGCCAGCAAGCCGGGACAGGGATCATATGAGCAGTTCTTC. The full variable domain, completed using reference TRBV7-2 and TRBJ2-1, is GAGVSQSPSNKVTEKGKDVELRCDPISGHTALYWYRQSLGQGLEFLIYFQGNSAPDKSGLPSDRFSAERTGGSVSTLTIQRTQQEDSAVYLCASKPGQGSYEQFFGPGTRLTVL.

The J gene is TRBJ2-1, the V gene TRBV4-3; no firm D call. V was cut by 3 bases and J by 4 bases, with 10 bases left in between. CDR3 length: 14 residues. In germline, CDR1 is LGHNA, CDR2 YSLEER. CDR3 loop: CASSHAGSYNEQFF. As DNA, the CDR3 is TGCGCCAGCAGCCACGCAGGCTCTTACAATGAGCAGTTCTTC.

The genes are TRBV9 and TRBJ2-1; weak D call: TRBD2 (6 bases). Germline CDR1 and CDR2: SGDLS and YYNGEE. Trimming cost V 3 bases and J 1 base, with 17 bases left between them. The CDR3 sequence is 17 residues long. The CDR3 coding sequence is TGTGCCAGCAGCGCCAATTGGGGAAGCGGGTCCTACAATGAGCAGTTCTTC. It yields the protein CASSANWGSGSYNEQFF.

The gene calls are TRBV29-1 and TRBJ2-7, with D possibly TRBD1 on 5 matching bases. Trimming shortened V by 4 bases and J by 5 bases, and 18 bases separated the two germline ends. Germline CDR1 is SQVTM and CDR2 is ANQGSEA. The CDR3 runs to 14 residues. CDR3 DNA sequence: TGCAGCGTTGGGCTAATCACCCCACAGGACGAGCAGTACTTC. Protein product: CSVGLITPQDEQYF.

V usage is TRBV18 and J usage is TRBJ2-2; 12 nucleotides align to TRBD2. Germline CDR1 is KGHSH and CDR2 is LQKENI. The CDR3 is 18 amino acids. J gave up 5 bases and V 3 bases, and 10 bases lay outside the gene matches. CDR3 in DNA: TGTGCCAGCTCACCTCCGACTAGCGGGAGCCGTCGGACCGGGGAGCTGTTTTTT. Encoded protein: CASSPPTSGSRRTGELFF.

The chain uses TRBV29-1 and TRBJ2-7, with 8 nucleotides matching TRBD2. The CDR3 is made up of 15 amino acids. CDR1 and CDR2 (germline): SQVTM, ANQGSEA. V trimming: 2 bases; J trimming: 2 bases; junction bases outside the gene matches: 8. The CDR3 DNA reads as TGCAGCGTTGAATTGGGAGGACTAGCCACCTACGAGCAGTACTTC. Translated, it gives CSVELGGLATYEQYF.

The rearrangement joins TRBV5-1 to TRBJ2-1; possible D gene TRBD1, 6 bases. V lost 0 bases to trimming and J lost 2 bases, with 6 bases between them. The CDR3 covers 14 residues. Germline-derived CDR1 and CDR2 are SGHRS and YFSETQ. The CDR3 spells CASSLGDTYNEQFF. CDR3 nucleotides: TGCGCCAGCAGCTTGGGGGACACCTACAATGAGCAGTTCTTC. Combining the CDR3 with reference TRBV5-1 and TRBJ2-1 gives the whole variable domain KAGVTQTPRYLIKTRGQQVTLSCSPISGHRSVSWYQQTPGQGLQFLFEYFSETQRNKGNFPGRFSGRQFSNSRSEMNVSTLELGDSALYLCASSLGDTYNEQFFGPGTRLTVL.

The chain combines TRBV5-1 with TRBJ2-7; D unresolved. The ends were cut back, 6 bases at V and 0 bases at J, with 13 bases in the middle. The CDR3 sequence is 14 residues long. CDR1 and CDR2 from the germline V gene are SGHRS and YFSETQ. In DNA, the CDR3 is TGCGCCAGCACCCCAGCGACGAGCTCCTACGAGCAGTACTTC. This translates into CASTPATSSYEQYF. Variable domain in full (rest from reference TRBV5-1 and TRBJ2-7): KAGVTQTPRYLIKTRGQQVTLSCSPISGHRSVSWYQQTPGQGLQFLFEYFSETQRNKGNFPGRFSGRQFSNSRSEMNVSTLELGDSALYLCASTPATSSYEQYFGPGTRLTVT.

The gene calls are TRBV4-1 and TRBJ1-4, with 9 bases fitting TRBD1. The germline CDR1 and CDR2 sequences are MGHRA and YSYEKL. The CDR3 contains 15 residues. The V gene end was trimmed by 4 bases and the J gene end by 8 bases; junction bases not matched to a gene: 8. This CDR3 reads CASSPPGTGMEKLFF. DNA for the CDR3: TGCGCCAGCAGCCCACCCGGGACAGGGATGGAAAAACTGTTTTTT.

The chain recombines TRBV9 with TRBJ2-5; 8 nucleotides align to TRBD1. Germline CDR1 reads SGDLS; CDR2 reads YYNGEE. With 3 bases clipped from V and 1 base from J, the junction kept 2 bases outside the gene matches. The CDR3 has 14 residues. CDR3 loop: CASSDGTGQETQYF. In DNA form, the CDR3 reads TGTGCCAGCAGCGATGGGACAGGCCAAGAGACCCAGTACTTC.